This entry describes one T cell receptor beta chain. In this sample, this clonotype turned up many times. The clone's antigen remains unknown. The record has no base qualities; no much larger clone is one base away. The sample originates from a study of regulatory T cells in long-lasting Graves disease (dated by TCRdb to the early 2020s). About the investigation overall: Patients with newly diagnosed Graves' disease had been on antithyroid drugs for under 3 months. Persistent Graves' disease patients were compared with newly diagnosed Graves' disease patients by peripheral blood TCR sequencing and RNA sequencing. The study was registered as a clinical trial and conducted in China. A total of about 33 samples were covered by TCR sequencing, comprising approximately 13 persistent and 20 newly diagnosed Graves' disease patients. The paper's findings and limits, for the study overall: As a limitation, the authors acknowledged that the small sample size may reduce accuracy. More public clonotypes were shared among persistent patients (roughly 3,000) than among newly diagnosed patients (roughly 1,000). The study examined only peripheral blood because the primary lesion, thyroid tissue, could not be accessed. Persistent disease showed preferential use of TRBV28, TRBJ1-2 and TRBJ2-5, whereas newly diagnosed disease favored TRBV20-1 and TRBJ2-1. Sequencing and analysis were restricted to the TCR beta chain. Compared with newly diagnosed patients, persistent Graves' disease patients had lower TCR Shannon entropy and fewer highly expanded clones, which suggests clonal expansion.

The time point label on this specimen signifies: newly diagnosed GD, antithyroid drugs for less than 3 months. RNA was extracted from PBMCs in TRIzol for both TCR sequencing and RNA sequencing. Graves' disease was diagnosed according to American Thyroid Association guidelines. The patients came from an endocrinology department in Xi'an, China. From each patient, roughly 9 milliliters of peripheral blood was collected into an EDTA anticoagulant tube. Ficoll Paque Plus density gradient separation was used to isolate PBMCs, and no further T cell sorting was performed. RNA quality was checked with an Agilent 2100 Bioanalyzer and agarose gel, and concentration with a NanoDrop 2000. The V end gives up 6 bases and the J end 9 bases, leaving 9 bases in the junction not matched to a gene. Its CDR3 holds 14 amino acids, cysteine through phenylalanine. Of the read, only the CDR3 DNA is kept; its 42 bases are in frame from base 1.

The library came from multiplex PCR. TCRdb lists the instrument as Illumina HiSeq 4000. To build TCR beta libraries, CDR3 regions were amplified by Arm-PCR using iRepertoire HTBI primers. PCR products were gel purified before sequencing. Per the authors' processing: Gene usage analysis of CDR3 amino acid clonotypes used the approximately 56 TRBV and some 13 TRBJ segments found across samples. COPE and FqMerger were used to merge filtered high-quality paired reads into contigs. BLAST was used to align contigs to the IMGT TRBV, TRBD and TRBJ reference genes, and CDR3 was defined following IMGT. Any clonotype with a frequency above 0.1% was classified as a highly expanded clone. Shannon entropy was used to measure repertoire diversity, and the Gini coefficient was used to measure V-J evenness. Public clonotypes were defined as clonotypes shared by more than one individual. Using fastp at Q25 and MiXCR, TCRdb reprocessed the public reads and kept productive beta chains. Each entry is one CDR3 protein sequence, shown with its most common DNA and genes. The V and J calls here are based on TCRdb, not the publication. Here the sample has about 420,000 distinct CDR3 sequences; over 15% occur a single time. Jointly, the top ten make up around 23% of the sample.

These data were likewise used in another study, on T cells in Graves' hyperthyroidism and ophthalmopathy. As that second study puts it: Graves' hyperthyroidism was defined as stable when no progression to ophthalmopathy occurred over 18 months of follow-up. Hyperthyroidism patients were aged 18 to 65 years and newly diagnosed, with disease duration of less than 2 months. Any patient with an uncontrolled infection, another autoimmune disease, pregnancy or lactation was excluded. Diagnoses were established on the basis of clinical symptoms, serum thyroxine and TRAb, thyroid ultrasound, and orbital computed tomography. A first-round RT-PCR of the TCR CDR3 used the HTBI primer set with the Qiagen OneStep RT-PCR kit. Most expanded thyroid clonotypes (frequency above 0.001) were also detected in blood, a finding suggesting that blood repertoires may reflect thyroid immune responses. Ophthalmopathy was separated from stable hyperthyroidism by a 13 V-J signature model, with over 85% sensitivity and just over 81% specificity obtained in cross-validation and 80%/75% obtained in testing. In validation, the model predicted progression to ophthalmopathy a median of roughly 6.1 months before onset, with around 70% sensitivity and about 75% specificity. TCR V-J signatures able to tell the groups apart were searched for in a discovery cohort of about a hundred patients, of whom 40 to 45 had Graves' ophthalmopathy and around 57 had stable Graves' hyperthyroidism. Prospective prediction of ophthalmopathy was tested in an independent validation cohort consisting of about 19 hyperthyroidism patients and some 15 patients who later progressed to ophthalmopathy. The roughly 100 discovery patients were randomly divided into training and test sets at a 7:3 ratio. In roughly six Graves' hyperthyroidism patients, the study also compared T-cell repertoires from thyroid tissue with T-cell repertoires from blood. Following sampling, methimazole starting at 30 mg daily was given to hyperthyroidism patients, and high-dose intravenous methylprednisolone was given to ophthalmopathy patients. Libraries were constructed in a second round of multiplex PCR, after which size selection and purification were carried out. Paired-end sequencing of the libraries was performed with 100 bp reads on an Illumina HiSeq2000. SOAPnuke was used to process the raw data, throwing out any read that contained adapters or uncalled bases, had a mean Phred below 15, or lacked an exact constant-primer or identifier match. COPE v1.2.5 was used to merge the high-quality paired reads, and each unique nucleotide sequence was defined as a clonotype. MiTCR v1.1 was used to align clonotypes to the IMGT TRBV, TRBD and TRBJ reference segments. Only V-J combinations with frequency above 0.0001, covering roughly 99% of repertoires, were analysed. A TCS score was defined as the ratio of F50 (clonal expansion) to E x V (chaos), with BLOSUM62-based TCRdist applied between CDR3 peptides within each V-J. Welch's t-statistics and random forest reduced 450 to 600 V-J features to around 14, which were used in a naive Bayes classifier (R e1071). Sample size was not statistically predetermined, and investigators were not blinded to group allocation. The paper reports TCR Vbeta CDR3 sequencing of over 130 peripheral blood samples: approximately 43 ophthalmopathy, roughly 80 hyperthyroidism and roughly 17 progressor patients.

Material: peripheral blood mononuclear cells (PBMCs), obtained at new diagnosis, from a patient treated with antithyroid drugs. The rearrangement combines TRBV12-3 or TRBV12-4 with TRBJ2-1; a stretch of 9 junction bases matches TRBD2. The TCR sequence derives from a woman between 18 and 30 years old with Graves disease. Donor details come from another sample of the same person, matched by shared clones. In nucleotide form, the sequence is TGTGCCAGCAGAGTAGCGGGGGCTCGCAGTGAGCAGTTCTTC. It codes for CASRVAGARSEQFF.